This T cell receptor beta chain was sequenced during a study of blood T cell repertoires in COVID-19. The wider study: Samples of COVID-19 (acute and convalescent) were obtained from the United States, Italy and Spain.

As handled by the study authors: Estimation of nucleated cell counts was performed using reference gene primer amplification. Some clones are missing from TCRdb's copy, which holds only in-frame ones; the method was immunoSEQ multiplex PCR. That table is the source of V, J and clone size, and D and trimming were worked out from the DNA. The sample has about 130,000 clones, around 85% seen once. Seattle enrolled patients during active infection and tracked them longitudinally. The sequence came from an elderly woman with COVID-19, enrolled during active disease. The sample comprised peripheral blood.

CDR3 sequence reads: CASSSKAGAYEQYF. The CDR3 region has the DNA TGTGCCAGCAGCTCAAAGGCGGGAGCCTACGAGCAGTACTTC. This rearrangement joins TRBV7-2 to TRBJ2-7; 7 nucleotides agree with TRBD2. In germline, CDR1 is SGHTA, CDR2 FQGNSA. CDR3 length equals 14 residues. J was trimmed by 2 bases and V by 4 bases; bases with no gene match: 5.